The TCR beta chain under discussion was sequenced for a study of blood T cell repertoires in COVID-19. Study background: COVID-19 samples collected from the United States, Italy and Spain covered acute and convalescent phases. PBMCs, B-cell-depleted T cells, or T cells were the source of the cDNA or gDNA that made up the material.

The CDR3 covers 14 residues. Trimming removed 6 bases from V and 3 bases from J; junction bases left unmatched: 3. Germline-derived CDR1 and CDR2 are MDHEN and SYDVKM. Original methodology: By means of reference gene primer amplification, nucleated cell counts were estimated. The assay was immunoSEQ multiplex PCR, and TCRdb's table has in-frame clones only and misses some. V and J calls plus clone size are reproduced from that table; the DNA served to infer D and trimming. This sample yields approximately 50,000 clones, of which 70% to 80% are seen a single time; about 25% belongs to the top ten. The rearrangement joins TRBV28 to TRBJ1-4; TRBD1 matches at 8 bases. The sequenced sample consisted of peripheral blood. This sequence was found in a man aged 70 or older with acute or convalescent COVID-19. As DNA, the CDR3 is TGTGCCAGCAGCATGGACAGGGCTAATGAAAAACTGTTTTTT. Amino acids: CASSMDRANEKLFF.